This T cell receptor beta chain stems from a study of early T cells in non-severe SARS-CoV-2 infection. Whole-study context: Bulk RNA from unsorted whole blood was sequenced; chains were unpaired.

Study-wide results and limits: The study's VDJdb matching favored anti-spike CD8 responses and missed private and CD4 specificities.

Unique molecular identifier tags were affixed to discrete cDNA molecules. From the 5' RACE reads, TCRdb called clonotypes with MiXCR, one entry per CDR3 protein. Of roughly 42,000 distinct CDR3 sequences listed, 12% were seen once; the top ten hold 16%. Germline V gives CDR1 MGHDK, CDR2 SYGVNS. V was pared by 8 bases and J by 6 bases, with 9 bases of the junction left unmatched. The CDR3 totals 13 residues. The table lists this clonotype with a few counts. Its antigen remains unidentified. The chain recombines TRBV25-1 with TRBJ2-7, with 8 bases identical to TRBD1. This receptor was identified in an adult who was a healthcare worker with PCR-confirmed SARS-CoV-2 infection or an uninfected control (not recorded which). The sample was whole blood. CDR3 in DNA: TGTGCCAGCGCGCAGGGGGCGTCGCGCGAGCAGTACTTC. Its translation: CASAQGASREQYF.